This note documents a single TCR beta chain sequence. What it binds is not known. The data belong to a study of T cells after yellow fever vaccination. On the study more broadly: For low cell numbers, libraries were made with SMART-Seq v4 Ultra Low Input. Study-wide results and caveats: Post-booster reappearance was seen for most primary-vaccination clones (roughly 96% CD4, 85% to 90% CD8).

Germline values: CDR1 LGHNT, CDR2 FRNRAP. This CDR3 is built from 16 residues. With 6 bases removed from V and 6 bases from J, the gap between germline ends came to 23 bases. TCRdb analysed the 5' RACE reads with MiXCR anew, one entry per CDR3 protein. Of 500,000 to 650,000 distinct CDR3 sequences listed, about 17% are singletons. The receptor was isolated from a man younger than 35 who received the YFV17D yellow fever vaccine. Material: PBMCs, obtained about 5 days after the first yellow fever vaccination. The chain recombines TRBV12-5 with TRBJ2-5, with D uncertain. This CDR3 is CASGPVGVSQRQTQYF. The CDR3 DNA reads TGTGCTAGTGGGCCTGTTGGGGTTAGCCAGAGGCAGACCCAGTACTTC.